The 5 T cell receptor beta chains below all came from one sample that was sequenced in a study of OX40 agonist ivuxolimab in advanced cancers. The table came from immunoSEQ multiplex PCR; TCRdb's copy has only in-frame clones and leaves some out. The repertoire consists of about 76,000 clones, with around four fifths occurring once and the leading ten covering 1.5% to 2%. This material consisted of CD4+ or CD8+ T cells sorted from blood, taken in a trial of the OX40 agonist ivuxolimab. These receptors came from an adult with an advanced solid tumor such as melanoma, head and neck, liver or kidney cancer.

This chain joins TRBV5-1 and TRBJ2-2; D perhaps matches TRBD2 (6 bases). The CDR3 extends over 15 amino acids. Germline V gives CDR1 SGHRS, CDR2 YFSETQ. V gave up 6 bases and J gave up 6 bases, with 18 bases separating them. The CDR3 DNA follows: TGCGCCAGCACAGATGGGACTCCCGGTTCCGGGGAGCTGTTTTTT. This translates into CASTDGTPGSGELFF.

This chain uses TRBV6-1 with TRBJ1-1; D ambiguous. CDR3 length equals 12 residues. Germline V CDR1 and CDR2: MNHNS, SASEGT. V was pared by 5 bases and J by 0 bases, with 4 bases between. The CDR3 here is CASSRMNTEAFF. The CDR3 DNA is TGTGCCAGCAGTCGGATGAACACTGAAGCTTTCTTT.

The gene calls are TRBV14 and TRBJ1-1; D remains ambiguous. The CDR3 has 13 amino acids. The V end was cut by 2 bases, the J end by 11 bases, with 15 bases between. Germline-derived CDR1 and CDR2 are SGHDN and FVKESK. The CDR3 here is CASSQQTTVGAFF. CDR3 nucleotides: TGTGCCAGCAGCCAACAGACAACTGTGGGGGCTTTCTTT. The entire variable domain, with the rest obtained from reference TRBV14 and TRBJ1-1, is as follows: EAGVTQFPSHSVIEKGQTVTLRCDPISGHDNLYWYRRVMGKEIKFLLHFVKESKQDESGMPNNRFLAERTGGTYSTLKVQPAELEDSGVYFCASSQQTTVGAFFGQGTRLTVV.

The V call is TRBV9, the J call TRBJ2-1; the D is unclear. V was clipped by 4 bases and J by 5 bases, with 13 bases between them. CDR1 and CDR2 from the germline V gene are SGDLS and YYNGEE. There are 14 residues in the CDR3. CDR3 bases: TGTGCCAGCAGCCCCGGACGAATCAACAATGAGCAGTTCTTC. It yields the protein CASSPGRINNEQFF. The complete variable domain, with remaining parts taken from reference TRBV9 and TRBJ2-1, reads DSGVTQTPKHLITATGQRVTLRCSPRSGDLSVYWYQQSLDQGLQFLIQYYNGEERAKGNILERFSAQQFPDLHSELNLSSLELGDSALYFCASSPGRINNEQFFGPGTRLTVL.

The chain links TRBV5-1 to TRBJ2-1; no clear D gene. The CDR3 spans 11 residues. In germline, CDR1 is SGHRS, CDR2 YFSETQ. Trimming took 6 bases from V and 7 from J, leaving 8 bases between them. CDR3: CASKTVNEQFF. CDR3 nucleotides: TGCGCCAGCAAGACGGTAAATGAGCAGTTCTTC.